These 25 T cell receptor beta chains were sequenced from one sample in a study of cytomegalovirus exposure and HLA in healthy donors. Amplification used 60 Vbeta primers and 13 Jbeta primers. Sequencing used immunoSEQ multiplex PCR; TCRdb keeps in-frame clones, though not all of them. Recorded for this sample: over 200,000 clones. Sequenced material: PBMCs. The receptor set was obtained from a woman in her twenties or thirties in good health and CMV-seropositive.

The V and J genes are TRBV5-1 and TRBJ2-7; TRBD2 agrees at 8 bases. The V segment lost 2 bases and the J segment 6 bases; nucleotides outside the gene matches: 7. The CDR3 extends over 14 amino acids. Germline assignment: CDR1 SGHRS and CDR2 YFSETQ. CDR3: CASSFSGRASEQYF. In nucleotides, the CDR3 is TGCGCCAGCAGCTTTTCCGGGAGGGCCTCCGAGCAGTACTTC.

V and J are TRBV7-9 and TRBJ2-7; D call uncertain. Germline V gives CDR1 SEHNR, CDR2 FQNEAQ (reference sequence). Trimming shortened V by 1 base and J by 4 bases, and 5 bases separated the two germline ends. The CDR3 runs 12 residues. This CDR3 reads CASSLVEYEQYF. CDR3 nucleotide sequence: TGTGCCAGCAGCTTAGTGGAGTACGAGCAGTACTTC.

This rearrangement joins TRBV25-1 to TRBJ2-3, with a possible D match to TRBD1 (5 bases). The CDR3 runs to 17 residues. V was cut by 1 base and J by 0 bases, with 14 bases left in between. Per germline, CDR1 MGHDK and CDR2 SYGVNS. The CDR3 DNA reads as TGTGCCAGCAGTGAATTTATTTCAGGGATTAGCACAGATACGCAGTATTTT. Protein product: CASSEFISGISTDTQYF.

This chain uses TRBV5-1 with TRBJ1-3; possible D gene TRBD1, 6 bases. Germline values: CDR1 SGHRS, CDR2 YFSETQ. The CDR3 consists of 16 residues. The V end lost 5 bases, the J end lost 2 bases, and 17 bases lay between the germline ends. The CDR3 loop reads CASSPRRGATGNTIYF. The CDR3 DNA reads TGCGCCAGCAGTCCACGCCGGGGGGCAACTGGAAACACCATATATTTT.

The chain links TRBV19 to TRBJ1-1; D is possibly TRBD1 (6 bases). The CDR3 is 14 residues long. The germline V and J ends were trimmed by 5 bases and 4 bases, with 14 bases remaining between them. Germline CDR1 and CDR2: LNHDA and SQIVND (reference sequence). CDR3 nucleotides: TGTGCCAGTAGTTTGCAGGGGTTCGCCACTGAAGCTTTCTTT. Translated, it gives CASSLQGFATEAFF.

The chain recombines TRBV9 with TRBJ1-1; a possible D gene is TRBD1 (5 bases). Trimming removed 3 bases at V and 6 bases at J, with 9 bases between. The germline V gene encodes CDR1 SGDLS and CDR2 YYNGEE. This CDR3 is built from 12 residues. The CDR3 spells CASSGDSSEAFF. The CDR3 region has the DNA TGTGCCAGCAGCGGGGACTCTTCTGAAGCTTTCTTT.

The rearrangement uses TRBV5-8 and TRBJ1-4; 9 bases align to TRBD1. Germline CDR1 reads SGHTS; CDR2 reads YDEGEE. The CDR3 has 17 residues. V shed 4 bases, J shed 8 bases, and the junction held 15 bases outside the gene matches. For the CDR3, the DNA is TGTGCCAGCAGCCTGGGAGTCCGGGACAGGGCTCGGGAAAAACTGTTTTTT. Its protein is CASSLGVRDRAREKLFF.

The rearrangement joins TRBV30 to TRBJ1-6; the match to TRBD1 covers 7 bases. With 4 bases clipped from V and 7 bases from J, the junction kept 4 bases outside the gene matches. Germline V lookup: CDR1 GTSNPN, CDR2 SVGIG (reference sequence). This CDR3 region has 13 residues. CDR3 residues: CAWTSRGNSPLHF. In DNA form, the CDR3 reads TGTGCCTGGACGTCCAGGGGGAATTCACCCCTCCACTTT.

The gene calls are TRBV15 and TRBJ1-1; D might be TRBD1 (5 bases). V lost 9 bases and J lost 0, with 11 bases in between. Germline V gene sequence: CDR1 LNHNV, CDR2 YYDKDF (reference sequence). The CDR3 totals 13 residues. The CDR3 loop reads CATSGVMNTEAFF. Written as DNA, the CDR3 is TGTGCCACTTCGGGGGTCATGAACACTGAAGCTTTCTTT.

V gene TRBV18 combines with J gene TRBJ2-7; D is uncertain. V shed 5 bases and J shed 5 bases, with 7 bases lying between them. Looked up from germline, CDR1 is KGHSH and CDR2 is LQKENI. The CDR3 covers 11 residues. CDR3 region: CASSTQDEQYF. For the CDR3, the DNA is TGTGCCAGCTCAACGCAGGACGAGCAGTACTTC.

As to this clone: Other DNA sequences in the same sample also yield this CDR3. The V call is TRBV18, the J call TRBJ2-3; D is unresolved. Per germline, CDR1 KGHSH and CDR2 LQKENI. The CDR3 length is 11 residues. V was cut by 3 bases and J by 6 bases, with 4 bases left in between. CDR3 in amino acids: CASSPSDTQYF. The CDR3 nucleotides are TGTGCCAGCTCACCGTCGGATACGCAGTATTTT.

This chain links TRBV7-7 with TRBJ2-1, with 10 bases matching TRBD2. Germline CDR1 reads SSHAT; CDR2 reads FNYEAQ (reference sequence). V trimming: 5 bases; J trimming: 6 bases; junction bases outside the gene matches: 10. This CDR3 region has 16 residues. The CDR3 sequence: CASSPTGPSGSNEQFF. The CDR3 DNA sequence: TGTGCCAGCAGCCCCACGGGTCCTAGCGGGAGCAATGAGCAGTTCTTC.

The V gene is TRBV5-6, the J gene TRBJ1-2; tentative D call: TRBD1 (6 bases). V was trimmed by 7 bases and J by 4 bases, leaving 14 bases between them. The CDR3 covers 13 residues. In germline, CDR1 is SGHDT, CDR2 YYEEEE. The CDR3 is CASDLGDTYGYTF. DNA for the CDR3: TGTGCCAGCGATCTGGGGGACACCTATGGCTACACCTTC.

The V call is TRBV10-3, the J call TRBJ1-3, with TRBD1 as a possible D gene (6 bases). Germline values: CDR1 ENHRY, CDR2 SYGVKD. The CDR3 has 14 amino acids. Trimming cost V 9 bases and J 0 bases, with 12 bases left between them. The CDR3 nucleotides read TGTGCCATAACGAACAGGGCCTCTGGAAACACCATATATTTT. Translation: CAITNRASGNTIYF.

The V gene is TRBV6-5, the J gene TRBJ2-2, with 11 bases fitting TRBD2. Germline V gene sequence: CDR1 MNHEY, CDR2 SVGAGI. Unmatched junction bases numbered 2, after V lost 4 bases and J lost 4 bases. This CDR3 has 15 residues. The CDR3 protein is CASSFSGRATGELFF. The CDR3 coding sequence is TGTGCCAGCAGTTTTAGCGGGAGGGCCACCGGGGAGCTGTTTTTT.

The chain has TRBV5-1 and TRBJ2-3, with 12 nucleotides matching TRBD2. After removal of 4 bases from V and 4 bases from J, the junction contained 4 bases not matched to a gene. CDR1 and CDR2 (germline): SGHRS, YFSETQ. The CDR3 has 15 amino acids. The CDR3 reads CASSPGTSGSDTQYF. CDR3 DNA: TGCGCCAGCAGCCCTGGGACTAGCGGGTCAGATACGCAGTATTTT.

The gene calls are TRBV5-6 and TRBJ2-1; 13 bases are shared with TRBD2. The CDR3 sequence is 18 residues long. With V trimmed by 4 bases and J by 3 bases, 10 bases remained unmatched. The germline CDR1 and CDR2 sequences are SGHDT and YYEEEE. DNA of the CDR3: TGTGCCAGCAGCGTCCCGGGACTAGCGGGGAGATACTACAATGAGCAGTTCTTC. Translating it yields CASSVPGLAGRYYNEQFF.

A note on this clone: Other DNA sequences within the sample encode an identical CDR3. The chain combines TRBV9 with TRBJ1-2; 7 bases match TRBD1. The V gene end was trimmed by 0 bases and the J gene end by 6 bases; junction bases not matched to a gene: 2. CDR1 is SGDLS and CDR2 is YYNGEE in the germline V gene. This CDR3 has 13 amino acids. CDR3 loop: CASSVEQGNGYTF. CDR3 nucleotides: TGTGCCAGCAGCGTAGAACAGGGGAATGGCTACACCTTC.

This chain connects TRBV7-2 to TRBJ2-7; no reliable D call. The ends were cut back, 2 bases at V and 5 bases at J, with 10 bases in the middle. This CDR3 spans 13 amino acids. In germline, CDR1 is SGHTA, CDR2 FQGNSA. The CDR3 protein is CASSLYRVHEQYF. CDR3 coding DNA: TGTGCCAGCAGCTTATATCGGGTACACGAGCAGTACTTC. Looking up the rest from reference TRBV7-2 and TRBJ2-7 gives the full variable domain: GAGVSQSPSNKVTEKGKDVELRCDPISGHTALYWYRQSLGQGLEFLIYFQGNSAPDKSGLPSDRFSAERTGGSVSTLTIQRTQQEDSAVYLCASSLYRVHEQYFGPGTRLTVT.

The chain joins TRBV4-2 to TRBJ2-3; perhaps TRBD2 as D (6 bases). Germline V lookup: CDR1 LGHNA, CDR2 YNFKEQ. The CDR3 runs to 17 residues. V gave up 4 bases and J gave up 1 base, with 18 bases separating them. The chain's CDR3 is CASSRASVTRGTDTQYF. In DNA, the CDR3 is TGTGCCAGCAGCCGGGCTAGCGTCACAAGGGGCACAGATACGCAGTATTTT.

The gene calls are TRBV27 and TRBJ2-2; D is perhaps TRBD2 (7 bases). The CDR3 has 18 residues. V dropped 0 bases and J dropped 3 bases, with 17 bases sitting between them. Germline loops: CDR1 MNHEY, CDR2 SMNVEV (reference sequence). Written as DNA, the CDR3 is TGTGCCAGCAGTTTATCCTGGGGGGCGGCGGGGGACACCGGGGAGCTGTTTTTT. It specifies CASSLSWGAAGDTGELFF.

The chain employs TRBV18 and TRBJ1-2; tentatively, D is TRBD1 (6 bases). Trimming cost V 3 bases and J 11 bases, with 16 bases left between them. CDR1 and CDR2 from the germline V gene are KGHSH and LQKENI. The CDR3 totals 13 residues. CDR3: CASSPGDINGYTF. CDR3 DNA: TGTGCCAGCTCACCCGGGGACATAAACGGGTACACCTTC.

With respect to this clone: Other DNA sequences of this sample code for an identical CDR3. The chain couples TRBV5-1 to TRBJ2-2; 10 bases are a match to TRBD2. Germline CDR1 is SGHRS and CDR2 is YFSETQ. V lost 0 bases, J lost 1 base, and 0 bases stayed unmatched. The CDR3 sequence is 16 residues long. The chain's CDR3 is CASSLGLAGNTGELFF. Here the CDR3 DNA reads TGCGCCAGCAGCTTGGGACTAGCGGGGAACACCGGGGAGCTGTTTTTT.

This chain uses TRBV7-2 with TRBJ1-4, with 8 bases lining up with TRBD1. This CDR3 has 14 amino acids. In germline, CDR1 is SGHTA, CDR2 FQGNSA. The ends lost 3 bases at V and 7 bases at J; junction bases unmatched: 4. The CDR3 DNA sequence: TGTGCCAGCAGCTTCCAGGGGGCGGGTGAAAAACTGTTTTTT. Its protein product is CASSFQGAGEKLFF.

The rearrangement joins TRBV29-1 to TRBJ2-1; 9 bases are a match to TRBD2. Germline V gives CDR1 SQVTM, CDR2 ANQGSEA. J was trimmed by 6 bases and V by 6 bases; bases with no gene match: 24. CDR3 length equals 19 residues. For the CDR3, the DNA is TGCAGCGTGAGCCCCCCTGTCTCCTTAGCGGGAGAATACGGCAATGAGCAGTTCTTC. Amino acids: CSVSPPVSLAGEYGNEQFF.